The rows below give T cell receptor beta chains drawn from one sample of a study of cytomegalovirus exposure and HLA in healthy donors. This table comes from immunoSEQ multiplex PCR, and its TCRdb copy is limited to in-frame clones, with some not included. Seen here are some 150,000 clones, 70% to 80% observed once, and the top ten hold around 6.3%. The sample consisted of PBMCs. Receptor source: a man aged 50-60 years in good health and CMV-seropositive. Each CDR3 is given with its conserved first and last residue. Each record gives: J gene, clone size, D gene, V gene, CDR3 protein, CDR3 DNA. A D gene is named only where the DNA matches it firmly. Size is stated for part of the rows, as once, few or many counts, or as a class when the clone is expanded.

>TRBJ2-3|.|TRBD2|TRBV5-4
CASSSLSGVVGDTQYF
TGTGCCAGCAGCTCTCTTAGCGGGGTTGTGGGAGATACGCAGTATTTT
>TRBJ1-1|.|.|TRBV7-9
CASSSPRAEAFF
TGTGCCAGCAGCTCCCCCAGGGCTGAAGCTTTCTTT
>TRBJ1-5|.|.|TRBV2
CASSEARGEPQHF
TGTGCCAGCAGTGAAGCCCGGGGAGAGCCCCAGCATTTT
>TRBJ2-5|.|TRBD2|TRBV5-1
CASSLTAGLQETQYF
TGCGCCAGCAGCTTGACAGCGGGACTTCAAGAGACCCAGTACTTC
>TRBJ2-1|.|.|TRBV5-1
CASSAEQGTYNEQFF
TGCGCCAGCAGCGCGGAACAGGGCACCTACAATGAGCAGTTCTTC
>TRBJ1-1|.|TRBD1|TRBV18
CASSPSRTGGGGAFF
TGTGCCAGCTCACCATCTCGGACAGGGGGAGGCGGAGCTTTCTTT
>TRBJ1-5|.|.|TRBV27
CASSTQGWQPQHF
TGTGCCAGCAGTACGCAGGGATGGCAGCCCCAGCATTTT
>TRBJ2-1|.|.|TRBV6-1
CASSERGTNEQFF
TGTGCCAGCAGTGAAAGGGGTACCAATGAGCAGTTCTTC
>TRBJ2-4|.|.|TRBV19
CASSREPQVAKNIQYF
TGTGCCAGTAGTCGTGAGCCGCAGGTAGCCAAAAACATTCAGTACTTC
>TRBJ2-5|few|TRBD1|TRBV6-6
CASRGAGGRETQYF
TGTGCCAGCAGGGGGGCAGGGGGCCGTGAGACCCAGTACTTC
>TRBJ1-4|.|TRBD1|TRBV29-1
CSAGRDRGLEKLFF
TGCAGCGCCGGCAGGGACAGGGGGCTTGAAAAACTGTTTTTT
>TRBJ1-2|few|.|TRBV2
CASGLDSYGYTF
TGTGCCAGCGGGCTGGACAGCTATGGCTACACCTTC
>TRBJ2-2|.|TRBD1|TRBV5-1
CASSLDRDRTNTGELFF
TGCGCCAGCAGCTTGGACCGGGACAGAACGAACACCGGGGAGCTGTTTTTT
>TRBJ1-1|.|TRBD1|TRBV6-5
CASSYGTGDTEAFF
TGTGCCAGCAGTTACGGGACAGGGGACACTGAAGCTTTCTTT
>TRBJ2-1|once|.|TRBV29-1
CSVEVTAYNEQFF
TGCAGCGTTGAAGTGACAGCCTACAATGAGCAGTTCTTC
>TRBJ2-1|.|.|TRBV11-2
CASSLVGSSAEQFF
TGTGCCAGCAGCTTAGTCGGGTCGAGTGCTGAGCAGTTCTTC
>TRBJ1-5|.|.|TRBV19
CASRSQGISSNQPQHF
TGTGCCAGTAGATCTCAGGGGATATCCAGCAATCAGCCCCAGCATTTT
>TRBJ2-7|.|.|TRBV13
CASSQGNGEQYF
TGTGCCAGCAGCCAGGGGAACGGCGAGCAGTACTTC
>TRBJ1-1|once|TRBD1|TRBV7-9
CASRWDRGNTEAFF
TGTGCCAGCAGGTGGGACAGGGGGAACACTGAAGCTTTCTTT
>TRBJ1-2|.|.|TRBV28
CASRGGPKPYGYTF
TGTGCCAGCAGGGGAGGGCCAAAACCCTATGGCTACACCTTC
>TRBJ2-1|.|TRBD2|TRBV15
CATSRARLAGGEQFF
TGTGCCACCAGCAGAGCGAGGCTAGCGGGAGGTGAGCAGTTCTTC
>TRBJ1-1|.|.|TRBV14
CASSQSRVGTEAFF
TGTGCCAGCAGCCAATCCAGGGTAGGGACTGAAGCTTTCTTT
>TRBJ2-7|few|TRBD2|TRBV2
CASSPPGLTYEQYF
TGTGCCAGCAGCCCACCGGGACTAACCTACGAGCAGTACTTC
>TRBJ2-7|.|TRBD1|TRBV30
CAWSVGQGRPEQYF
TGTGCCTGGAGTGTAGGACAGGGGAGGCCCGAGCAGTACTTC
>TRBJ1-4|.|.|TRBV9
CASSVGVEEKLFF
TGTGCCAGCAGCGTAGGCGTTGAGGAAAAACTGTTTTTT
>TRBJ2-7|.|.|TRBV5-1
CASSAAASYEQYF
TGCGCCAGCAGCGCGGCCGCCTCCTACGAGCAGTACTTC
>TRBJ2-7|.|.|TRBV18
CASSPGGSGSYEQYF
TGTGCCAGCTCACCAGGGGGGTCCGGTTCCTACGAGCAGTACTTC
>TRBJ2-3|.|.|TRBV6-1
CASSQGRVDTQYF
TGTGCCAGCAGCCAGGGAAGGGTTGATACGCAGTATTTT
>TRBJ2-5|.|TRBD1|TRBV6-5
CASRGNQGASETQYF
TGTGCCAGCAGGGGGAATCAGGGGGCTTCGGAGACCCAGTACTTC
>TRBJ1-1|.|.|TRBV27
CASSYGWGQGTEAFF
TGTGCCAGCAGTTATGGATGGGGGCAAGGCACTGAAGCTTTCTTT
>TRBJ1-6|.|.|TRBV18
CASSPYTGGGNSPLHF
TGTGCCAGCTCACCTTATACAGGCGGGGGTAATTCACCCCTCCACTTT
>TRBJ2-1|.|.|TRBV5-1
CASSLGGGYNEQFF
TGCGCCAGCAGCTTGGGTGGGGGGTACAATGAGCAGTTCTTC
>TRBJ1-1|once|.|TRBV6-5
CASSPTRGLTEAFF
TGTGCCAGCAGTCCTACGCGGGGATTGACTGAAGCTTTCTTT
>TRBJ2-5|.|.|TRBV19
CASSIQGGIYKTQYF
TGTGCCAGTAGTATACAAGGCGGGATTTATAAGACCCAGTACTTC
>TRBJ2-7|.|TRBD2|TRBV10-2
CASSETSGSSEQYF
TGCGCCAGCAGTGAGACTAGCGGGAGCTCCGAGCAGTACTTC
>TRBJ2-3|.|TRBD2|TRBV19
CASSIGSASGADTQYF
TGTGCCAGTAGTATAGGGTCGGCTAGCGGAGCAGATACGCAGTATTTT
>TRBJ2-3|.|TRBD2|TRBV6-1
CAYSGSWGDTQYF
TGTGCCTATAGCGGGAGTTGGGGAGATACGCAGTATTTT
>TRBJ1-5|.|TRBD1|TRBV6-6
CASRTTGGSQPQHF
TGTGCCAGCAGAACTACAGGGGGTAGTCAGCCCCAGCATTTT
>TRBJ1-6|.|.|TRBV27
CASSDYQGRSPLHF
TGTGCCAGCAGCGACTACCAGGGGAGATCACCCCTCCACTTT
>TRBJ2-5|.|.|TRBV5-6
CASSVTGSRETQYF
TGTGCCAGCAGCGTAACAGGGTCCAGAGAGACCCAGTACTTC
>TRBJ2-5|.|.|TRBV30
CAWSTRETQYF
TGTGCCTGGAGTACAAGAGAGACCCAGTACTTC
>TRBJ2-7|.|TRBD2|TRBV7-9
CSSSLASSGSYSYEQYF
TGTTCCAGCAGCTTAGCGTCTAGCGGGAGTTACTCCTACGAGCAGTACTTC
>TRBJ2-3|.|.|TRBV30
CAWGGGTRGRDTQYF
TGTGCCTGGGGTGGTGGGACACGGGGTAGAGATACGCAGTATTTT
>TRBJ2-6|.|.|TRBV27
CASSLFSLGDNVLTF
TGTGCCAGCAGTTTATTTAGTCTTGGAGATAACGTCCTGACTTTC
>TRBJ2-2|.|TRBD1|TRBV7-9
CASSSGTGGGELFF
TGTGCCAGCAGCTCCGGGACAGGGGGCGGGGAGCTGTTTTTT
>TRBJ2-7|.|TRBD2|TRBV9
CASSTRTSGIPDEQYF
TGTGCCAGCAGCACAAGGACTAGCGGGATTCCAGACGAGCAGTACTTC
>TRBJ2-1|.|TRBD1|TRBV18
CASSPLAGQDEQFF
TGTGCCAGCTCACCACTGGCGGGACAGGATGAGCAGTTCTTC
>TRBJ2-1|.|.|TRBV30
CAWSAGSVQNEQFF
TGTGCCTGGAGCGCGGGGTCGGTTCAGAATGAGCAGTTCTTC
>TRBJ2-2|.|.|TRBV2
CASLGDSGTLVSNTGELFF
TGTGCCAGCTTAGGGGATTCCGGGACTCTCGTATCGAACACCGGGGAGCTGTTTTTT
>TRBJ2-1|few|TRBD2|TRBV27
CASSPPTIGLAGKGAYNEQFF
TGTGCCAGCAGTCCACCAACAATAGGACTAGCGGGAAAAGGGGCTTACAATGAGCAGTTCTTC
>TRBJ2-3|.|.|TRBV7-9
CASSFAADTDTQYF
TGTGCCAGCAGCTTCGCGGCAGACACAGATACGCAGTATTTT
>TRBJ2-7|few|TRBD2|TRBV10-2
CASGTSDSYEQYF
TGCGCCAGCGGGACTAGCGACTCCTACGAGCAGTACTTC
>TRBJ2-3|.|.|TRBV27
CASRGDGSDTQYF
TGTGCCAGCAGAGGGGATGGGTCAGATACGCAGTATTTT